The rows below give T cell receptor beta chains drawn from one sample of a study of human T cells and chemical hapten exposure. TCRdb analysed the RACE reads with MiXCR anew, one entry per CDR3 protein. The sample has more than 65,000 distinct CDR3 sequences, around a tenth seen once. The sample here was whole blood, taken in connection with sensitization to the hapten diphenylcyclopropenone (DPC). These receptor sequences come from a woman aged 45-60 years with alopecia areata. Some clones in this sample may be carry-over from other donors' samples. The CDR3 runs from the conserved cysteine through the conserved F or W. The order of the fields is V gene, clone size, J gene, D gene, CDR3 DNA, CDR3 protein. D genes are given only for firm matches. Only part of the rows carry a size: once, few, many, or a class if the clone is expanded.

TRBV10-1,many,TRBJ1-1,-,TGCGCCAGCAGCCCCCGGATAGGTGGGGGAACTGAAGCTTTCTTT,CASSPRIGGGTEAFF
TRBV5-5,-,TRBJ2-5,-,TGTGCCAGCAGTTTAGCATCTCCAGAGACCCAGTACTTC,CASSLASPETQYF
TRBV28,few,TRBJ2-2,-,TGTGCCAGCAACAAAGGGGGATCCGGGGAGCTGTTTTTT,CASNKGGSGELFF
TRBV21-1,-,TRBJ1-1,-,TGTGCCAGCAGCCCTGGGGGCCCTCCGAACACTGAAGCTTTCTTT,CASSPGGPPNTEAFF
TRBV29-1,-,TRBJ2-7,-,TGCAGCATCCGGACCCTGCCCTCCTACGAGCAGTACTTC,CSIRTLPSYEQYF
TRBV12-3/TRBV12-4,many,TRBJ1-1,-,TGTGCCAGCAGTCCCCGGGAGAACACTGAAGCTTTCTTT,CASSPRENTEAFF
TRBV5-1,-,TRBJ2-1,TRBD2,TGCGCCAGCAGCCCGGGACTAGCGGGAGGGGTTGAGCAGTTCTTC,CASSPGLAGGVEQFF
TRBV19,-,TRBJ2-1,TRBD2,TGTGCCAGTAGTACAGCGGGAGACCCCCACAATGAGCAGTTCTTC,CASSTAGDPHNEQFF
TRBV7-2,few,TRBJ2-4,-,TGTGCCAGCAGCCAATATAGTGGTGAAAACATTCAGTACTTC,CASSQYSGENIQYF
TRBV20-1,few,TRBJ2-1,-,TGCAGTGCTAGAAGAGCACGCAATGAGCAGTTCTTC,CSARRARNEQFF
TRBV19,-,TRBJ2-5,TRBD2,TGTGCCAGTAGTATACCGGGACTAGCGGGAGATGAGACCCAGTACTTC,CASSIPGLAGDETQYF
TRBV29-1,many,TRBJ2-7,-,TGCAGCGCTGGGGACGGACAGAGGGAGCAGTACTTC,CSAGDGQREQYF
TRBV29-1,-,TRBJ2-2,-,TGCAGCGTTGGGCTGGGGGCCGGGGAGCTGTTTTTT,CSVGLGAGELFF
TRBV14,many,TRBJ2-1,-,TGTGCCAGCAGCCAACCTCTGGGACGGTACAATGAGCAGTTCTTC,CASSQPLGRYNEQFF
TRBV29-1,-,TRBJ2-6,-,TGCAGCGCCAGGACCACCGGGACTGGGGCCAACGTCCTGACTTTC,CSARTTGTGANVLTF
TRBV6-1,-,TRBJ2-1,-,TGTGCCAGCAGTGGCCGCTCCTACAATGAGCAGTTCTTC,CASSGRSYNEQFF
TRBV11-3,-,TRBJ2-5,-,TGTGCCAGCAGCTTAGGGTACAGGGACCAAGAGACCCAGTACTTC,CASSLGYRDQETQYF